The text below deals with one T cell receptor beta chain. The germline gives CDR1 MNHEY, CDR2 SVGAGI. This CDR3 is 13 amino acids long. Trimming stripped 0 bases from V and 13 bases from J, with 13 bases between. The table came from immunoSEQ multiplex PCR; TCRdb's copy has only in-frame clones and leaves some out. Counted here are about 130,000 clones, about 88% occurring once; the ten biggest clones make up approximately 12%. Time point: baseline pretreatment blood. The treatment here: 15 Gy SBRT to primary tumor, nephrectomy 4 weeks later. The sample originates from a study of radiation and T cells in renal cell carcinoma.

The TCR comes from a woman in her fifties or sixties with renal cell carcinoma. The chain recombines TRBV6-5 with TRBJ1-5, with D unclear. This sample comprised blood, obtained from a patient whose treatment included radiotherapy and nephrectomy. The CDR3 DNA sequence: TGTGCCAGCAGTTACTCGACTTCAGAGAAACAGCATTTT. The encoded protein is CASSYSTSEKQHF.